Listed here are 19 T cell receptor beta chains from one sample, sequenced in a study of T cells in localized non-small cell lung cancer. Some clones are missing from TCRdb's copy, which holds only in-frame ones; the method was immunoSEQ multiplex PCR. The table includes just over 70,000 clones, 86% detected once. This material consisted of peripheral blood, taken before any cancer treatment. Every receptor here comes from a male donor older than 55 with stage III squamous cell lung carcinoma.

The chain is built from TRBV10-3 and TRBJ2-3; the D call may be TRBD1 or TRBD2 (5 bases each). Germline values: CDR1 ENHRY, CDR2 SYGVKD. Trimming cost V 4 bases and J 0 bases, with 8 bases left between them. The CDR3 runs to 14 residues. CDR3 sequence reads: CAISVGDSTDTQYF. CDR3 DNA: TGTGCCATCAGTGTCGGGGACAGCACAGATACGCAGTATTTT.

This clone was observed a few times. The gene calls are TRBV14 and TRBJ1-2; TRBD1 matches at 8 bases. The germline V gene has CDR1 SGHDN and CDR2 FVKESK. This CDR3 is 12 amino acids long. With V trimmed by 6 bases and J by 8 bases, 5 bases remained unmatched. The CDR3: CASRGQGGGYTF. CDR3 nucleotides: TGTGCCAGCAGAGGACAGGGCGGAGGCTACACCTTC. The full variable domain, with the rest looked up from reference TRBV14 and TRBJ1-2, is EAGVTQFPSHSVIEKGQTVTLRCDPISGHDNLYWYRRVMGKEIKFLLHFVKESKQDESGMPNNRFLAERTGGTYSTLKVQPAELEDSGVYFCASRGQGGGYTFGSGTRLTVV.

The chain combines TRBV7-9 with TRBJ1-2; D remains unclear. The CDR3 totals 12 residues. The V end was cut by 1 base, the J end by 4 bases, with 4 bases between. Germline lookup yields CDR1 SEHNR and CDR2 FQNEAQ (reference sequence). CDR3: CASSLVGYGYTF. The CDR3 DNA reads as TGTGCCAGCAGCTTAGTAGGCTATGGCTACACCTTC.

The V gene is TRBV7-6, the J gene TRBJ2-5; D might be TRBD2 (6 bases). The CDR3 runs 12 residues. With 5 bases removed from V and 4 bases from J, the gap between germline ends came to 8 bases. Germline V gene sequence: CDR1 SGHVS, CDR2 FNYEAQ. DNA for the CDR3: TGTGCCAGCAGCCAGGGAGGAGAGACCCAGTACTTC. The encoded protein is CASSQGGETQYF.

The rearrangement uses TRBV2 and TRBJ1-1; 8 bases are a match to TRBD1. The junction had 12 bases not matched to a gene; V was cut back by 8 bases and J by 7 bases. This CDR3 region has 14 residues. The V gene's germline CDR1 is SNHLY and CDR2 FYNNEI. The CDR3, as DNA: TGTGCCAGCGGGGAGGACAGGGTTAAAAGTGAAGCTTTCTTT. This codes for CASGEDRVKSEAFF.

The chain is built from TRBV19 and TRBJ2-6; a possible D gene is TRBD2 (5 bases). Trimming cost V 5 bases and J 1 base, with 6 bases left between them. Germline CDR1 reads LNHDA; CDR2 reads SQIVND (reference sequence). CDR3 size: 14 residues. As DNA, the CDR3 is TGTGCCAGTAGTCCGGGGTCTGGGGCCAACGTCCTGACTTTC. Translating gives CASSPGSGANVLTF.

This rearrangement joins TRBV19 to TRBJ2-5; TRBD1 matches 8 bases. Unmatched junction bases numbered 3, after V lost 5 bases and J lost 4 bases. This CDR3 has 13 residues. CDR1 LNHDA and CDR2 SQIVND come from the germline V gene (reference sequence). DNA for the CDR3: TGTGCCAGTAGTCCAGACAGGGGAGAGACCCAGTACTTC. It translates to CASSPDRGETQYF. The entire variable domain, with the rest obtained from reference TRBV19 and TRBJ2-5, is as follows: DGGITQSPKYLFRKEGQNVTLSCEQNLNHDAMYWYRQDPGQGLRLIYYSQIVNDFQKGDIAEGYSVSREKKESFPLTVTSAQKNPTAFYLCASSPDRGETQYFGPGTRLLVL.

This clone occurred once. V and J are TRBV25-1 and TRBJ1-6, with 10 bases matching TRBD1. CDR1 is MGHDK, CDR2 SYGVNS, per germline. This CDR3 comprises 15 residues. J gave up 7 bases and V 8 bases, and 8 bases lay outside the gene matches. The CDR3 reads CASSAGQGFNSPLHF. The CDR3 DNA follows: TGTGCCAGCTCCGCGGGACAGGGGTTCAATTCACCCCTCCACTTT.

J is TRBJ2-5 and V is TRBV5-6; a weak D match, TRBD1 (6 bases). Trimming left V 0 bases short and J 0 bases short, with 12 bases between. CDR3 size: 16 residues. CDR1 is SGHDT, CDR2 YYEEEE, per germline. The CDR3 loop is CASSLVRDTHQETQYF. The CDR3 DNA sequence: TGTGCCAGCAGCTTGGTAAGGGACACTCACCAAGAGACCCAGTACTTC. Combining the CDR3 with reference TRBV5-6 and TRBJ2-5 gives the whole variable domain DAGVTQSPTHLIKTRGQQVTLRCSPKSGHDTVSWYQQALGQGPQFIFQYYEEEERQRGNFPDRFSGHQFPNYSSELNVNALLLGDSALYLCASSLVRDTHQETQYFGPGTRLLVL.

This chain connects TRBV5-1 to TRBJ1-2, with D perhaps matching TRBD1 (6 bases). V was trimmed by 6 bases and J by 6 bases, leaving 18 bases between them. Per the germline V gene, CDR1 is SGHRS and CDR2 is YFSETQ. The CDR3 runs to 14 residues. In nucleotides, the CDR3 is TGCGCCAGCACTCAATGGGGGGCCGGGGATGGCTACACCTTC. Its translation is CASTQWGAGDGYTF.

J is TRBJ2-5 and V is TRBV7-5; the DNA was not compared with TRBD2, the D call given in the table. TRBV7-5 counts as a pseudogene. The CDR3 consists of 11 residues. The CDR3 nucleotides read TGTGCCAGAACCCGAGGTGTGACCCAGTACTTC. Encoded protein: CARTRGVTQYF.

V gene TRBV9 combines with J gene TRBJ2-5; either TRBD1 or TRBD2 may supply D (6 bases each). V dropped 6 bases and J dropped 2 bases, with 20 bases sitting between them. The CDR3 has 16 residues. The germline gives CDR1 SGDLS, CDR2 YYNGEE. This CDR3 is CASILTRRGEQETQYF. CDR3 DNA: TGTGCCAGCATCCTTACCAGGAGGGGGGAACAAGAGACCCAGTACTTC.

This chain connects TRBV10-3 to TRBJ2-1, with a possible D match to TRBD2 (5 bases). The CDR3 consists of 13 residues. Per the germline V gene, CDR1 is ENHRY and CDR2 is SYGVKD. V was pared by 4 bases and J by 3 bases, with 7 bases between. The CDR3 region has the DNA TGTGCCATCAGTGGGACTGTCTACAATGAGCAGTTCTTC. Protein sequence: CAISGTVYNEQFF.

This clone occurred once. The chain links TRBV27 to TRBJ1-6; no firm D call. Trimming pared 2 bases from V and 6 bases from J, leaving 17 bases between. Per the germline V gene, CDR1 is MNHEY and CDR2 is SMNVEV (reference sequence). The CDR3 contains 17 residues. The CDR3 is CASSLDERARRNSPLHF. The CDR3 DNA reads TGTGCCAGCAGTTTAGATGAGAGGGCCCGACGTAATTCACCCCTCCACTTT.

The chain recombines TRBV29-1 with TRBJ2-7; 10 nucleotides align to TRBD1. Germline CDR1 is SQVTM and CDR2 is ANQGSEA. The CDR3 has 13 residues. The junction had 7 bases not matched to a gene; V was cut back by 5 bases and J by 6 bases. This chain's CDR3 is CSVWTGGAGEQYF. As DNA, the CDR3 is TGCAGCGTTTGGACAGGGGGGGCCGGCGAGCAGTACTTC.

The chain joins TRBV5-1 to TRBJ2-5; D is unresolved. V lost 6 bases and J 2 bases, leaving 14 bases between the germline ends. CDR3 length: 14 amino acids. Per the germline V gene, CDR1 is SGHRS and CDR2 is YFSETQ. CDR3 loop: CASTFGLFQETQYF. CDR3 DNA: TGCGCCAGCACCTTTGGGCTTTTTCAAGAGACCCAGTACTTC. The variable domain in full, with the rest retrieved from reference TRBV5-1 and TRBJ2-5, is KAGVTQTPRYLIKTRGQQVTLSCSPISGHRSVSWYQQTPGQGLQFLFEYFSETQRNKGNFPGRFSGRQFSNSRSEMNVSTLELGDSALYLCASTFGLFQETQYFGPGTRLLVL.

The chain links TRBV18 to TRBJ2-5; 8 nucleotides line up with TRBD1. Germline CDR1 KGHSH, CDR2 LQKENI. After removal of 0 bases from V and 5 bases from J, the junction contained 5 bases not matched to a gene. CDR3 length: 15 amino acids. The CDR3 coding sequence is TGTGCCAGCTCACCACCGACAGGGGATGGGGAGACCCAGTACTTC. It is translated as CASSPPTGDGETQYF.

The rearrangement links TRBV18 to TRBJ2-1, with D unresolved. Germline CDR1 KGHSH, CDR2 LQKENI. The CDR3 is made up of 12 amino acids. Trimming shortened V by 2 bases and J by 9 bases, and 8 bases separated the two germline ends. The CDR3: CASSPTSGEQFF. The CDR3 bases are TGTGCCAGCTCACCAACCAGTGGTGAGCAGTTCTTC.

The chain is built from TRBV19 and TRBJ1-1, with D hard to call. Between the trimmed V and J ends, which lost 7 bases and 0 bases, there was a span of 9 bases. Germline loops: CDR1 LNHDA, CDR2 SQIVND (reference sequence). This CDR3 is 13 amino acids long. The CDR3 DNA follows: TGTGCCAGTAAAAACAATATGAACACTGAAGCTTTCTTT. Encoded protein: CASKNNMNTEAFF.